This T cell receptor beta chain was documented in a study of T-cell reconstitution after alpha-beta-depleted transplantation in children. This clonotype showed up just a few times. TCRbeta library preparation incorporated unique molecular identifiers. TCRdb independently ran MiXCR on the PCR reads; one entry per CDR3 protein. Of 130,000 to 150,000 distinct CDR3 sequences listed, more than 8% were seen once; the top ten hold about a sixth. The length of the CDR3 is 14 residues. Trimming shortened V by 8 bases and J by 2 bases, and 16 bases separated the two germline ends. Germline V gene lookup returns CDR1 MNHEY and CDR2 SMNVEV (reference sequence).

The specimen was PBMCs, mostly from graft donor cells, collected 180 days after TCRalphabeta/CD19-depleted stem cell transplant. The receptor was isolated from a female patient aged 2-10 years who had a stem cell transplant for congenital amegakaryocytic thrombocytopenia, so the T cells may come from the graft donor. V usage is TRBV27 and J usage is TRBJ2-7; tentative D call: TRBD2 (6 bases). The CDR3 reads CASSPGGRTYEQYF. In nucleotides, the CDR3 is TGTGCCAGCTCTCCCGGGGGAAGGACCTACGAGCAGTACTTC.